Presented here are 21 T cell receptor beta chains from one specimen sequenced in a study of T-cell reconstitution after alpha-beta-depleted transplantation in children (dated by TCRdb to the mid-2010s). The library was generated by PCR. For sequencing, an Illumina HiSeq 2500 was employed. To normalize quantification of the TCRbeta repertoire, the TCR libraries were built with molecular barcoding that relied on unique molecular identifiers. The public reads were quality trimmed at Q25 with fastp and then assembled into clones with MiXCR by TCRdb, keeping productive beta chains. Every entry covers one CDR3 protein and lists the most common genes and DNA from its rows. The sample data list some 200,000 distinct CDR3 sequences, and approximately 9.7% of these were observed just once. The ten most abundant clones make up approximately 5% of the sample. This specimen was PBMCs from the stem cell graft donor, taken from the stem cell graft. The receptors here all came from a human donor who donated a stem cell graft to a child with SCID.

This clonotype appeared many times. The gene calls are TRBV20-1 and TRBJ1-5; D remains ambiguous. The length of the CDR3 is 15 residues. V lost 1 base and J 0 bases, leaving 10 bases between the germline ends. In germline, CDR1 is DFQATT, CDR2 SNEGSKA (reference sequence). The CDR3 is CSARAGHSSNQPQHF. The CDR3 DNA follows: TGCAGTGCTAGAGCCGGGCACTCTAGCAATCAGCCCCAGCATTTT.

This clonotype was recorded many times. The gene calls are TRBV5-1 and TRBJ1-2, with 9 positions matching TRBD1. The germline CDR1 and CDR2 sequences are SGHRS and YFSETQ. V lost 3 bases, J lost 7 bases, and 13 bases stayed unmatched. The CDR3 is 16 residues long. The CDR3 protein is CASSSLPGTGTAGYTF. The CDR3 bases are TGCGCCAGCAGCTCCCTCCCCGGGACAGGGACAGCTGGCTACACCTTC.

Ten or more counts support this clonotype. The CDR3: CASSLLWDRQGNEQFF. CDR3 DNA sequence: TGTGCCAGCAGCCTACTGTGGGACAGGCAAGGCAATGAGCAGTTCTTC. V and J are TRBV3-1 and TRBJ2-1; 8 bases are a match to TRBD1. Germline V gene lookup returns CDR1 LGHDT and CDR2 YNNKEL (reference sequence). The CDR3 contains 16 residues. V shed 4 bases and J 6 bases; nucleotides not matched to a gene: 11.

This clonotype was counted between two and nine times. This chain connects TRBV7-9 to TRBJ2-1; D may be TRBD1 (7 bases). This CDR3 is built from 17 residues. Per the germline V gene, CDR1 is SEHNR and CDR2 is FQNEAQ (reference sequence). V was pared by 5 bases and J by 2 bases, with 19 bases between. The chain's CDR3 is CASSPRDSPKTYNEQFF. The CDR3 DNA follows: TGTGCCAGCAGCCCGCGGGACAGTCCGAAGACCTACAATGAGCAGTTCTTC. The full variable domain, with the rest looked up from reference TRBV7-9 and TRBJ2-1, is DTGVSQNPRHKITKRGQNVTFRCDPISEHNRLYWYRQTLGQGPEFLTYFQNEAQLEKSRLLSDRFSAERPKGSFSTLEIQRTEQGDSAMYLCASSPRDSPKTYNEQFFGPGTRLTVL.

This clonotype was counted a few times. The CDR3 loop is CASRTPGNTQYF. In DNA form, the CDR3 reads TGTGCCAGCAGAACACCCGGAAATACGCAGTATTTT. This chain connects TRBV6-2 or TRBV6-3 to TRBJ2-3; the D is unclear. The germline gives CDR1 MNHEY, CDR2 SVGEGT. The CDR3 is made up of 12 amino acids. Deletions cut 6 bases from V and 7 bases from J, with 11 bases between.

A few counts support this clonotype. CDR3 in amino acids: CASSVWPGMNNQPQHF. In DNA form, the CDR3 reads TGTGCCAGCAGCGTATGGCCGGGGATGAATAATCAGCCCCAGCATTTT. This chain connects TRBV5-6 to TRBJ1-5; unclear D gene. The V gene lost 4 bases and the J gene lost 4 bases, with 18 bases spanning the gap. CDR1 is SGHDT, CDR2 YYEEEE, per germline. The CDR3 covers 16 residues.

This clonotype showed up many times. The genes are TRBV20-1 and TRBJ2-3; 8 nucleotides match TRBD2. This CDR3 region has 14 residues. The V and J ends lost 1 base and 0 bases, in that order; junction bases with no gene match: 0. Germline CDR1 is DFQATT and CDR2 is SNEGSKA (reference sequence). CDR3 sequence (DNA): TGCAGTGCTAGAGTAGCGGGGAGCACAGATACGCAGTATTTT. Translation: CSARVAGSTDTQYF.

This clonotype has a count of ten or more. This chain uses TRBV7-2 with TRBJ2-7; D ambiguous. The CDR3 totals 14 residues. Germline V lookup: CDR1 SGHTA, CDR2 FQGNSA. Deletions cut 3 bases from V and 0 bases from J, with 9 bases between. The CDR3 sequence: CASSFSLSSYEQYF. CDR3 nucleotide sequence: TGTGCCAGCAGCTTTTCCCTGAGCTCCTACGAGCAGTACTTC.

The V gene is TRBV5-6, the J gene TRBJ2-1; D gene ambiguous. The ends were cut back, 1 base at V and 0 bases at J, with 8 bases in the middle. The CDR3 loop spans 15 amino acids. Germline V lookup: CDR1 SGHDT, CDR2 YYEEEE. CDR3 DNA: TGTGCCAGCAGCTTGTACAAGGACTCCTACAATGAGCAGTTCTTC. Residues: CASSLYKDSYNEQFF.

This clonotype was seen many times. V and J are TRBV5-1 and TRBJ2-3; D call uncertain. Trimming stripped 0 bases from V and 7 bases from J, with 9 bases between. The CDR3 sequence is 13 residues long. CDR1 and CDR2 (germline): SGHRS, YFSETQ. The CDR3 DNA reads TGCGCCAGCAGCTTGGCCTACTTGAATACGCAGTATTTT. Protein product: CASSLAYLNTQYF.

Ten or more counts support this clonotype. The chain recombines TRBV5-1 with TRBJ1-2; D is possibly TRBD1 (6 bases). The V gene's germline CDR1 is SGHRS and CDR2 YFSETQ. The V end was cut by 2 bases, the J end by 8 bases, with 19 bases between. The length of the CDR3 is 15 residues. This CDR3 is CASSLGLGTSDGYTF. CDR3 in DNA: TGCGCCAGCAGCTTAGGCCTGGGGACATCGGACGGCTACACCTTC.

The chain employs TRBV4-2 and TRBJ1-1; no definite D call. The CDR3 is made up of 15 amino acids. V lost 0 bases and J 4 bases, leaving 12 bases between the germline ends. In germline, CDR1 is LGHNA, CDR2 YNFKEQ. CDR3 sequence: CASSQDPAVVTEAFF. The CDR3 DNA reads TGTGCCAGCAGCCAAGATCCCGCAGTGGTCACTGAAGCTTTCTTT.

The chain combines TRBV15 with TRBJ2-7; D uncertain. The V gene's germline CDR1 is LNHNV and CDR2 YYDKDF (reference sequence). CDR3 length equals 13 residues. V shed 5 bases and J shed 0 bases, with 8 bases lying between them. The CDR3 region has the DNA TGTGCCACCAGCGCAGGAAGCTCCTACGAGCAGTACTTC. This gives the protein CATSAGSSYEQYF.

This clonotype was seen repeatedly, ten times or more. The chain employs TRBV20-1 and TRBJ1-4, with D hard to call. The CDR3 consists of 13 residues. Germline values: CDR1 DFQATT, CDR2 SNEGSKA (reference sequence). Trimming cost V 6 bases and J 3 bases, with 11 bases left between them. The CDR3 region has the DNA TGCAGTGCCAAGCAGGTCTCTAATGAAAAACTGTTTTTT. Translating gives CSAKQVSNEKLFF.

The table lists this clonotype with many counts. This chain links TRBV5-1 with TRBJ1-6, with TRBD1 as a possible D gene (6 bases). Trimming left V 4 bases short and J 7 bases short, with 18 bases between. The CDR3 spans 16 residues. Germline V lookup: CDR1 SGHRS, CDR2 YFSETQ. The CDR3 bases are TGCGCCAGCAGCAATCCCTCACAGGGCGGGAATTCACCCCTCCACTTT. Translating gives CASSNPSQGGNSPLHF.

This clonotype showed up many times. The J gene is TRBJ2-1, the V gene TRBV28; D possibly corresponds to TRBD1 (7 bases). The V gene's germline CDR1 is MDHEN and CDR2 SYDVKM. The CDR3 is 16 amino acids. V shed 2 bases and J shed 0 bases, with 11 bases lying between them. The CDR3 bases are TGTGCCAGCAGTTTACCAGGGGGGAGCTCCTACAATGAGCAGTTCTTC. It translates to CASSLPGGSSYNEQFF.

This clonotype appeared many times. The chain couples TRBV6-5 to TRBJ2-3; no clear D gene. The germline V gene has CDR1 MNHEY and CDR2 SVGAGI. V lost 3 bases and J lost 10, with 2 bases in between. This CDR3 has 9 residues. The CDR3 is CASSYPQYF. The CDR3 bases are TGTGCCAGCAGTTATCCGCAGTATTTT.

This clonotype has a count of ten or more. The V gene is TRBV7-8, the J gene TRBJ2-5, with D unresolved. The CDR3 length is 13 residues. Germline V gene lookup returns CDR1 SGHVS and CDR2 FQNEAQ. The germline V and J ends were trimmed by 0 bases and 5 bases, with 7 bases remaining between them. The CDR3 is CASSLAARETQYF. The CDR3 DNA is TGTGCCAGCAGCTTAGCCGCGAGGGAGACCCAGTACTTC.

Ten or more counts support this clonotype. The rearrangement links TRBV12-3 or TRBV12-4 to TRBJ1-2; D might be TRBD1 (6 bases). This CDR3 spans 14 amino acids. The ends were cut back, 11 bases at V and 4 bases at J, with 20 bases in the middle. The CDR3 region is CASGQLLRGYGYTF. CDR3 coding DNA: TGTGCCTCCGGACAGTTACTCCGGGGCTATGGCTACACCTTC.

The CDR3: CASSFTGDYGYTF. The CDR3 DNA reads TGTGCCAGCAGTTTTACAGGGGACTATGGCTACACCTTC. The genes are TRBV12-3 or TRBV12-4 and TRBJ1-2; 7 nucleotides agree with TRBD1. V lost 3 bases to trimming and J lost 3 bases; unmatched junction nucleotides: 1. The CDR3 length is 13 residues.

This clonotype was counted at least ten times. The rearrangement links TRBV5-1 to TRBJ2-7; 9 bases line up with TRBD1. The CDR3 contains 14 residues. CDR1 is SGHRS, CDR2 YFSETQ, per germline. V shed 1 base and J 3 bases; nucleotides not matched to a gene: 2. The CDR3 region has the DNA TGCGCCAGCAGCTTGTTGGACAGGGGCTACGAGCAGTACTTC. This encodes CASSLLDRGYEQYF.